These 28 T cell receptor beta chains originate from one sample sequenced in a study of shared clonotypes between healthy human individuals. The method was immunoSEQ multiplex PCR; TCRdb's version includes in-frame clones alone and lacks a portion of them. The data contain around 1.5 million clones, approximately 98% of them singletons. The sample taken for sequencing was naive CD4+ T cells sorted from blood. Subset indicated: CD45RA+ positively selected. The receptors here all came from a man younger than 45 in good health.

Remarks on this clone: Other DNA sequences in this sample translate to the same CDR3. This chain uses TRBV2 with TRBJ2-7, with D uncertain. The CDR3 totals 12 residues. With 2 bases removed from V and 3 bases from J, the gap between germline ends came to 5 bases. CDR1 and CDR2 from the germline V gene are SNHLY and FYNNEI. The CDR3 sequence is CASSEYLYEQYF. The CDR3 coding sequence is TGTGCCAGCAGTGAATACCTCTACGAGCAGTACTTC.

The rearrangement uses TRBV10-1 and TRBJ2-1, with D perhaps TRBD2 (6 bases). Germline lookup yields CDR1 WNHNN and CDR2 SYGVQD (reference sequence). The CDR3 extends over 15 amino acids. V was cut by 5 bases and J by 6 bases, with 17 bases left in between. CDR3 nucleotides: TGCGCCAGCAGTCCGGGGGTTGGTATCGTCAATGAGCAGTTCTTC. This gives the protein CASSPGVGIVNEQFF.

The genes are TRBV11-2 and TRBJ2-5; D possibly corresponds to TRBD1 (5 bases). The V end was cut by 5 bases, the J end by 3 bases, with 16 bases between. CDR3 size: 15 residues. In germline, CDR1 is SGHAT, CDR2 FQNNGV. The CDR3 bases are TGTGCCAGCAGCCCAGGATTCATACAGGAAGAGACCCAGTACTTC. This sequence encodes CASSPGFIQEETQYF.

J is TRBJ2-7 and V is TRBV4-1; D perhaps matches TRBD1 (6 bases). Germline values: CDR1 MGHRA, CDR2 YSYEKL. CDR3 length: 16 amino acids. The V end was cut by 1 base, the J end by 2 bases, with 15 bases between. Here the CDR3 reads CASSQVPRGSAYEQYF. The CDR3 bases are TGCGCCAGCAGCCAAGTCCCAAGGGGGAGCGCCTACGAGCAGTACTTC.

The V gene is TRBV20-1, the J gene TRBJ2-7; TRBD2 matches at 8 bases. Germline CDR1 is DFQATT and CDR2 is SNEGSKA (reference sequence). This CDR3 spans 11 amino acids. V dropped 7 bases and J dropped 7; count of bases not matched to a gene: 6. CDR3 nucleotides: TGCAGTGTGGCGGAGCGGGGGGAGCAGTACTTC. Encoded protein: CSVAERGEQYF.

The chain recombines TRBV29-1 with TRBJ2-4; 13 positions match TRBD2. The CDR3 is 18 residues long. Germline CDR1 is SQVTM and CDR2 is ANQGSEA. V shed 6 bases and J 0 bases; nucleotides not matched to a gene: 11. DNA of the CDR3: TGCAGCGTGGGGCTACTAGCGGGAGGGCCCTTAGCCAAAAACATTCAGTACTTC. Amino acids: CSVGLLAGGPLAKNIQYF. The full variable domain, in which reference TRBV29-1 and TRBJ2-4 provide the parts outside the CDR3, is SAVISQKPSRDICQRGTSLTIQCQVDSQVTMMFWYRQQPGQSLTLIATANQGSEATYESGFVIDKFPISRPNLTFSTLTVSNMSPEDSSIYLCSVGLLAGGPLAKNIQYFGAGTRLSVL.

The rearrangement links TRBV6-5 to TRBJ1-4, with TRBD1 as a possible D gene (5 bases). CDR1 and CDR2 from the germline V gene are MNHEY and SVGAGI. CDR3 length: 14 residues. V was pared by 6 bases and J by 8 bases, with 16 bases between. CDR3 amino acids: CASRLTSKGEKLFF. CDR3 bases: TGTGCCAGCAGATTGACCTCGAAGGGGGAAAAACTGTTTTTT.

The chain recombines TRBV18 with TRBJ2-2, with 9 bases identical to TRBD1. Unmatched junction bases numbered 7, after V lost 7 bases and J lost 7 bases. CDR3 length: 14 residues. The germline V gene encodes CDR1 KGHSH and CDR2 LQKENI. Written as DNA, the CDR3 is TGTGCCAGCTTCGGGACAGGGCGGAGCGGGGAGCTGTTTTTT. Encoded protein: CASFGTGRSGELFF. Using reference TRBV18 and TRBJ2-2 for the parts outside the CDR3, the full variable domain is NAGVMQNPRHLVRRRGQEARLRCSPMKGHSHVYWYRQLPEEGLKFMVYLQKENIIDESGMPKERFSAEFPKEGPSILRIQQVVRGDSAAYFCASFGTGRSGELFFGEGSRLTVL.

The chain uses TRBV10-2 and TRBJ1-5; D is uncertain. This CDR3 has 14 amino acids. Per germline, CDR1 WSHSY and CDR2 SAAADI. V lost 0 bases and J lost 7, with 10 bases in between. For the CDR3, the DNA is TGCGCCAGCAGTGAGTCAGGGAGAGGCCAGCCCCAGCATTTT. Translating it yields CASSESGRGQPQHF.

V gene TRBV20-1 combines with J gene TRBJ2-1; D might be TRBD2 (6 bases). CDR1 and CDR2 from the germline V gene are DFQATT and SNEGSKA (reference sequence). The CDR3 covers 11 residues. Deletions cut 3 bases from V and 8 bases from J, with 8 bases between. CDR3 region: CSASERDEQFF. CDR3 coding DNA: TGCAGTGCTAGTGAGCGGGATGAGCAGTTCTTC.

This rearrangement joins TRBV19 to TRBJ2-7; 9 nucleotides agree with TRBD1. The J segment lost 3 bases and the V segment lost 10 bases, leaving 7 bases of the junction unmatched. CDR1 LNHDA and CDR2 SQIVND come from the germline V gene (reference sequence). The CDR3 length is 13 residues. The CDR3 DNA is TGTGCCACCCGAGGGACAGGGCGCTACGAGCAGTACTTC. It codes for CATRGTGRYEQYF.

This chain connects TRBV6-1 to TRBJ1-1; D may be TRBD1 (6 bases). V shed 6 bases and J shed 4 bases, with 12 bases lying between them. Germline V CDR1 and CDR2: MNHNS, SASEGT. This CDR3 contains 13 residues. The CDR3 loop is CASRQGFSTEAFF. The CDR3 nucleotides read TGTGCCAGCAGACAGGGATTTAGCACTGAAGCTTTCTTT.

The chain uses TRBV12-5 and TRBJ1-1; 7 bases align to TRBD1. J was trimmed by 0 bases and V by 5 bases; bases with no gene match: 3. The CDR3 consists of 14 residues. The germline V gene has CDR1 LGHNT and CDR2 FRNRAP. The CDR3 protein is CASGTGQLNTEAFF. CDR3 nucleotides: TGTGCTAGTGGTACGGGACAGTTGAACACTGAAGCTTTCTTT.

Worth noting for this clone: The same CDR3 arises from other DNA sequences in this sample as well. This rearrangement joins TRBV19 to TRBJ1-2; 7 bases are a match to TRBD1. The ends lost 3 bases at V and 6 bases at J; junction bases unmatched: 4. The CDR3 covers 13 residues. CDR1 and CDR2 from the germline V gene are LNHDA and SQIVND (reference sequence). This chain's CDR3 is CASSIDRVNGYTF. The CDR3 coding sequence is TGTGCCAGTAGTATCGACAGGGTGAATGGCTACACCTTC.

The chain combines TRBV7-8 with TRBJ2-1, with 7 bases fitting TRBD2. Per germline, CDR1 SGHVS and CDR2 FQNEAQ. This CDR3 has 15 amino acids. V gave up 3 bases and J gave up 9 bases; unmatched junction bases: 11. CDR3 coding DNA: TGTGCCAGCAGCTTTATTAGCGGGTGGGCCGCTGAGCAGTTCTTC. It specifies CASSFISGWAAEQFF.

The chain uses TRBV14 and TRBJ1-5; 9 bases are shared with TRBD1. CDR1 is SGHDN and CDR2 is FVKESK in the germline V gene. The CDR3 loop spans 14 amino acids. Trimming cost V 5 bases and J 4 bases; bases outside gene matches: 3. Written as DNA, the CDR3 is TGTGCCAGCAGCGCCGGGACAGGGAATCAGCCCCAGCATTTT. This sequence encodes CASSAGTGNQPQHF. Looking up the rest from reference TRBV14 and TRBJ1-5 gives the full variable domain: EAGVTQFPSHSVIEKGQTVTLRCDPISGHDNLYWYRRVMGKEIKFLLHFVKESKQDESGMPNNRFLAERTGGTYSTLKVQPAELEDSGVYFCASSAGTGNQPQHFGDGTRLSIL.

The V and J genes are TRBV7-9 and TRBJ2-2; D is uncertain. Trimming shortened V by 5 bases and J by 5 bases, and 9 bases separated the two germline ends. The germline gives CDR1 SEHNR, CDR2 FQNEAQ (reference sequence). The CDR3 length is 13 residues. Here the CDR3 DNA reads TGTGCCAGCAGCATCCTAAGGACCGGGGAGCTGTTTTTT. The encoded protein is CASSILRTGELFF. Full variable domain (remainder filled in from reference TRBV7-9 and TRBJ2-2): DTGVSQNPRHKITKRGQNVTFRCDPISEHNRLYWYRQTLGQGPEFLTYFQNEAQLEKSRLLSDRFSAERPKGSFSTLEIQRTEQGDSAMYLCASSILRTGELFFGEGSRLTVL.

The chain links TRBV9 to TRBJ2-5; TRBD2 matches at 11 bases. Germline V gives CDR1 SGDLS, CDR2 YYNGEE. The CDR3 length is 16 residues. V lost 1 base and J lost 5; bases outside the gene matches: 7. CDR3: CASSVTSGGAGETQYF. The CDR3 nucleotides read TGTGCCAGCAGCGTAACTAGCGGGGGTGCAGGGGAGACCCAGTACTTC.

V and J are TRBV5-1 and TRBJ2-1; 9 nucleotides match TRBD2. Germline V lookup: CDR1 SGHRS, CDR2 YFSETQ. Trimming at V came to 0 bases and at J to 6 bases, leaving 7 bases not matched to a gene. There are 16 residues in the CDR3. The CDR3 spells CASSLVGGRAPNEQFF. CDR3 nucleotides: TGCGCCAGCAGCTTGGTAGGCGGGAGGGCCCCCAATGAGCAGTTCTTC.

The genes are TRBV21-1 and TRBJ2-2. TRBV21-1 is a pseudogene locus. This CDR3 contains 16 residues. The CDR3 DNA is TGTGCCAGCAGCAAATGGGGACCCCCGGACACCGGGGAGCTGTTTTTT. It codes for CASSKWGPPDTGELFF.

The chain is built from TRBV19 and TRBJ2-1, with TRBD2 identical over 8 bases. CDR1 is LNHDA, CDR2 SQIVND, per germline (reference sequence). CDR3 length: 15 amino acids. The V gene end was trimmed by 9 bases and the J gene end by 4 bases; junction bases not matched to a gene: 11. In DNA form, the CDR3 reads TGTGCCAGCACCCCCCGGGAGGGCTGGTACAATGAGCAGTTCTTC. Translated: CASTPREGWYNEQFF.

This rearrangement joins TRBV18 to TRBJ2-4, with 8 bases fitting TRBD1. The CDR3 contains 15 residues. Trimming removed 5 bases from V and 3 bases from J; junction bases left unmatched: 6. Germline V gene lookup returns CDR1 KGHSH and CDR2 LQKENI. CDR3 sequence: CASSTGQGDKNIQYF. CDR3 DNA sequence: TGTGCCAGCTCAACTGGACAGGGTGACAAAAACATTCAGTACTTC.

This clone showed up just once. The V call is TRBV18, the J call TRBJ2-7, with D possibly TRBD1 on 6 matching bases. The CDR3 has 15 residues. CDR1 and CDR2 (germline): KGHSH, LQKENI. The V end was cut by 6 bases, the J end by 5 bases, with 20 bases between. The CDR3 loop is CASSKTTDRMDEQYF. In nucleotides, the CDR3 is TGTGCCAGCTCGAAGACGACAGACAGGATGGACGAGCAGTACTTC.

The V and J genes are TRBV11-2 and TRBJ2-1; D may be TRBD2 (6 bases). V lost 5 bases and J lost 16, with 18 bases in between. The CDR3 has 12 residues. CDR1 is SGHAT and CDR2 is FQNNGV in the germline V gene. The CDR3 is CASSLSPTRSFF. In DNA form, the CDR3 reads TGTGCCAGCAGCCTAAGTCCGACTAGGAGTTTCTTC.

J is TRBJ2-2 and V is TRBV9; TRBD2 matches at 7 bases. With V trimmed by 0 bases and J by 3 bases, 5 bases remained unmatched. The CDR3 has 16 amino acids. Germline assignment: CDR1 SGDLS and CDR2 YYNGEE. CDR3 protein: CASSVEASGYTGELFF. As DNA, the CDR3 is TGTGCCAGCAGCGTAGAAGCTAGCGGCTACACCGGGGAGCTGTTTTTT. Together with reference TRBV9 and TRBJ2-2, the CDR3 gives the full variable domain: DSGVTQTPKHLITATGQRVTLRCSPRSGDLSVYWYQQSLDQGLQFLIQYYNGEERAKGNILERFSAQQFPDLHSELNLSSLELGDSALYFCASSVEASGYTGELFFGEGSRLTVL.

This clone was seen once. The chain employs TRBV28 and TRBJ1-5; 7 nucleotides match TRBD1. V shed 7 bases and J 7 bases; nucleotides not matched to a gene: 16. The CDR3 loop spans 16 amino acids. Germline-derived CDR1 and CDR2 are MDHEN and SYDVKM. CDR3 amino acids: CASTPPLGQTLQPQHF. Here the CDR3 DNA reads TGTGCCAGCACCCCACCCCTGGGACAGACTTTACAGCCCCAGCATTTT.

The CDR3 protein is CASSFTGASRLYEQYF. CDR3 in DNA: TGTGCCAGCAGCTTTACAGGGGCCAGTAGACTCTACGAGCAGTACTTC. The V gene is TRBV5-6, the J gene TRBJ2-7, with 7 bases that match TRBD1. The CDR3 is 16 amino acids. V gave up 2 bases and J gave up 3 bases; unmatched junction bases: 11. From germline, CDR1 is SGHDT and CDR2 YYEEEE. Variable domain in full (rest from reference TRBV5-6 and TRBJ2-7): DAGVTQSPTHLIKTRGQQVTLRCSPKSGHDTVSWYQQALGQGPQFIFQYYEEEERQRGNFPDRFSGHQFPNYSSELNVNALLLGDSALYLCASSFTGASRLYEQYFGPGTRLTVT.

This chain links TRBV29-1 with TRBJ1-1; 7 bases are shared with TRBD1. The CDR3 length is 15 residues. Losses at the gene ends were 3 bases for V and 0 bases for J; bases not matched to a gene: 7. Germline assignment: CDR1 SQVTM and CDR2 ANQGSEA. CDR3 bases: TGCAGCGTTGAGGGGCCGACAGGGATGAACACTGAAGCTTTCTTT. It codes for CSVEGPTGMNTEAFF.